This passage covers 14 T cell receptor beta chains from one sample sequenced in a study of T cell responses to AZD1222 COVID-19 vaccine. Profiled with immunoSEQ multiplex PCR; TCRdb holds only in-frame clones, not every one. The sample yields roughly 180,000 clones, roughly nine tenths seen once. Source: peripheral blood, taken on day 0 of AZD1222 vaccination. Every receptor here comes from an adult in good health.

This clone has a handful of counts. The chain links TRBV29-1 to TRBJ1-1; TRBD1 might be the D (6 bases). Germline CDR1 reads SQVTM; CDR2 reads ANQGSEA. Deletions cut 4 bases from V and 0 bases from J, with 9 bases between. The CDR3 length is 13 residues. CDR3 protein: CSVAGQLNTEAFF. DNA for the CDR3: TGCAGCGTTGCCGGACAGTTGAACACTGAAGCTTTCTTT.

This clone was counted only a few times. V gene TRBV4-2 combines with J gene TRBJ2-5; D might be TRBD2 (6 bases). Trimming removed 3 bases from V and 0 bases from J, with 14 bases in between. The germline V gene encodes CDR1 LGHNA and CDR2 YNFKEQ. The CDR3 spans 16 residues. The CDR3 spells CASSQDRDSHQETQYF. The CDR3 nucleotides are TGTGCCAGCAGCCAGGACCGGGACTCTCACCAAGAGACCCAGTACTTC.

The chain carries TRBV4-3 and TRBJ2-1; 10 bases align to TRBD2. V shed 5 bases and J 10 bases; nucleotides not matched to a gene: 8. CDR1 LGHNA and CDR2 YSLEER come from the germline V gene. CDR3 size: 14 residues. The CDR3 region has the DNA TGCGCCAGCAGCAAGGGGCTAGCGGGGGTCGAGCAGTTCTTC. It codes for CASSKGLAGVEQFF.

V gene TRBV3-1 (or the pseudogene TRBV3-2) combines with J gene TRBJ1-5, with no clear D. The CDR3 spans 14 residues. Germline loops: CDR1 LGHDT, CDR2 YNNKEL (reference sequence). Deletions cut 4 bases from V and 8 bases from J, with 15 bases between. CDR3 protein: CASSPLGGDEPQHF. The DNA of the CDR3 is TGTGCCAGCAGCCCGCTCGGCGGTGATGAGCCCCAGCATTTT.

The chain has TRBV15 and TRBJ1-6; D perhaps matches TRBD1 (6 bases). Germline CDR1 is LNHNV and CDR2 is YYDKDF (reference sequence). There are 12 residues in the CDR3. The germline V and J ends were trimmed by 6 bases and 11 bases, with 11 bases remaining between them. CDR3 region: CATSAGAAPLHF. For the CDR3, the DNA is TGTGCCACCAGTGCAGGGGCGGCACCCCTCCACTTT.

The genes are TRBV2 and TRBJ2-2; D gene uncertain. CDR1 and CDR2 (germline): SNHLY, FYNNEI. The V end was cut by 6 bases, the J end by 0 bases, with 14 bases between. The CDR3 runs 16 residues. The CDR3 DNA follows: TGTGCCAGCAGCCCATGGACGGCCGCGAACACCGGGGAGCTGTTTTTT. Encoded protein: CASSPWTAANTGELFF.

The chain employs TRBV27 and TRBJ2-7; D remains ambiguous. This CDR3 is built from 12 residues. V was pared by 3 bases and J by 6 bases, with 9 bases between. Germline values: CDR1 MNHEY, CDR2 SMNVEV (reference sequence). CDR3 bases: TGTGCCAGCAGTTTCCCAAGAGGCGAGCAGTACTTC. The encoded protein is CASSFPRGEQYF.

The DNA of the CDR3 is TGTGCCAGCAGCCAAGATGATACAGGGGGGGGAAACACCATATATTTT. Encoded protein: CASSQDDTGGGNTIYF. V usage is TRBV4-2 and J usage is TRBJ1-3; 8 nucleotides line up with TRBD1. This CDR3 has 16 residues. CDR1 and CDR2 (germline): LGHNA, YNFKEQ. Germline trimming cut 0 bases from V and 4 bases from J; bases unmatched to any gene: 5.

The chain couples TRBV12-3 or TRBV12-4 to TRBJ2-7; possible D gene TRBD1, 6 bases. This CDR3 spans 13 amino acids. Trimming left V 0 bases short and J 13 bases short, with 16 bases between. The CDR3 region has the DNA TGTGCCAGCAGTTTAGCGTTCAGGGGCGAAACTTACTTC. It is translated as CASSLAFRGETYF.

The chain is built from TRBV5-4 and TRBJ2-2, with 12 bases identical to TRBD2. Germline V gene data show CDR1 as SGHNT and CDR2 as YYREEE (reference sequence). CDR3 length: 16 residues. V shed 0 bases, J shed 5 bases, and the junction held 2 bases outside the gene matches. CDR3 DNA: TGTGCCAGCAGCTTGGGACTAGCGGGGGTGACCGGGGAGCTGTTTTTT. As protein: CASSLGLAGVTGELFF.

CDR3 DNA: TGTGCCAGCAGGTCATCTTCACCCCTCCACTTT. As protein: CASRSSSPLHF. This chain connects TRBV2 to TRBJ1-6; D is ambiguous. The length of the CDR3 is 11 residues. Germline V CDR1 and CDR2: SNHLY, FYNNEI. V was cut by 6 bases and J by 9 bases, with 6 bases left in between.

The V gene is TRBV5-6, the J gene TRBJ2-7; D possibly matches TRBD1 or TRBD2 (5 bases each). CDR3 length: 12 residues. CDR1 and CDR2 from the germline V gene are SGHDT and YYEEEE. V was pared by 4 bases and J by 7 bases, with 12 bases between. CDR3 protein: CASSPGTQEQYF. In nucleotides, the CDR3 is TGTGCCAGCAGCCCCGGGACGCAAGAGCAGTACTTC.

The CDR3 spells CASSTGLATDTQYF. The CDR3 bases are TGTGCCAGTAGTACGGGTTTAGCAACTGATACGCAGTATTTT. The genes are TRBV19 and TRBJ2-3, with D hard to call. Germline CDR1 is LNHDA and CDR2 is SQIVND (reference sequence). The CDR3 sequence is 14 residues long. The V end lost 4 bases, the J end lost 6 bases, and 14 bases lay between the germline ends.

The chain's CDR3 is CAISEGGGYTF. CDR3 in DNA: TGTGCCATCAGTGAAGGGGGTGGCTACACCTTC. V usage is TRBV10-3 and J usage is TRBJ1-2, with D possibly being TRBD1 (6 bases). There are 11 residues in the CDR3. Looked up from germline, CDR1 is ENHRY and CDR2 is SYGVKD. V lost 3 bases to trimming and J lost 7 bases, with 6 bases between them.